This T cell receptor beta chain was captured by sequencing in a study of blood T cell repertoires in COVID-19. The overall study: T cells, B-cell-depleted T cells, or PBMCs provided the cDNA or gDNA that served as material.

This CDR3 has 13 amino acids. Trimming removed 10 bases from V and 6 bases from J, with 18 bases in between. Germline assignment: CDR1 ENHRY and CDR2 SYGVKD. The participants were between about 18 and 90 years old and came from some 23 US areas. This table comes from immunoSEQ multiplex PCR, and its TCRdb copy is limited to in-frame clones, with some not included. The sample lists 260,000 or so clones, about nine tenths occurring once. This TCR was sampled from a young man who had recovered from COVID-19. J is TRBJ1-2 and V is TRBV10-3; maybe TRBD1 (5 bases). Sequenced material: PBMCs or T cells enriched from blood (not recorded which). In nucleotides, the CDR3 is TGTGCCACCACCCACGGGGGTAAGGATGGCTACACCTTC. It translates to CATTHGGKDGYTF.